The 28 T cell receptor beta chains reported below all come from one sample, sequenced in a study of blood T cell repertoires in COVID-19. The data were produced by immunoSEQ multiplex PCR, yet TCRdb's version contains in-frame clones alone and is incomplete. The sample consists of about 150,000 clones, roughly 88% of them appearing once. Material: peripheral blood. Source of these receptors: a man in his sixties with active or convalescent COVID-19.

This chain links TRBV14 with TRBJ2-7, with D possibly being TRBD1 (6 bases). V gave up 3 bases and J gave up 5 bases, with 11 bases separating them. CDR1 SGHDN and CDR2 FVKESK come from the germline V gene. CDR3 length equals 13 residues. The CDR3 reads CASSQWTENEQYF. CDR3 DNA sequence: TGTGCCAGCAGCCAGTGGACAGAGAACGAGCAGTACTTC. Full variable domain (remainder filled in from reference TRBV14 and TRBJ2-7): EAGVTQFPSHSVIEKGQTVTLRCDPISGHDNLYWYRRVMGKEIKFLLHFVKESKQDESGMPNNRFLAERTGGTYSTLKVQPAELEDSGVYFCASSQWTENEQYFGPGTRLTVT.

This clone showed up just a few times. The chain joins TRBV2 to TRBJ2-7; D may be TRBD1 (6 bases). Trimming took 7 bases from V and 2 from J, leaving 12 bases between them. The CDR3 loop spans 13 amino acids. The germline V gene has CDR1 SNHLY and CDR2 FYNNEI. In DNA, the CDR3 is TGTGCCAGCAAGAGGGGGACCACCTACGAGCAGTACTTC. This gives the protein CASKRGTTYEQYF.

This clone turned up a few times. The chain has TRBV11-2 and TRBJ1-5; D remains ambiguous. The V gene lost 2 bases and the J gene lost 8 bases, with 13 bases spanning the gap. This CDR3 spans 14 amino acids. Germline V CDR1 and CDR2: SGHAT, FQNNGV. The CDR3 nucleotides are TGTGCCAGCAGCTTAAGTGGGAGTCAGAAGCCCCAGCATTTT. Translation gives CASSLSGSQKPQHF.

The chain uses TRBV3-1 (or the pseudogene TRBV3-2) and TRBJ1-6; 7 bases are a match to TRBD1. Germline-derived CDR1 and CDR2 are LGHDT and YNNKEL (reference sequence). Losses at the gene ends were 0 bases for V and 9 bases for J; bases not matched to a gene: 8. The length of the CDR3 is 16 residues. CDR3 in DNA: TGTGCCAGCAGCCAAGATCTTGGACAGGATGGTTCACCCCTCCACTTT. It specifies CASSQDLGQDGSPLHF.

This chain connects TRBV18 to TRBJ2-1, with D perhaps matching TRBD1 (5 bases). The CDR3 is made up of 15 amino acids. The V and J ends lost 3 bases and 5 bases respectively, with 14 bases between them. Germline values: CDR1 KGHSH, CDR2 LQKENI. The CDR3 sequence: CASSPPGNLNNEQFF. The CDR3 nucleotides read TGTGCCAGCTCACCGCCAGGGAATTTAAACAATGAGCAGTTCTTC.

The CDR3 reads CASSLGGRGSGLFSNQPQHF. CDR3 in DNA: TGTGCCAGCAGCCTCGGGGGAAGGGGAAGCGGTCTCTTTAGCAATCAGCCCCAGCATTTT. This rearrangement joins TRBV28 to TRBJ1-5, with D maybe TRBD1 (5 bases). The CDR3 loop spans 20 amino acids. The V gene's germline CDR1 is MDHEN and CDR2 SYDVKM. V was trimmed by 6 bases and J by 0 bases, leaving 27 bases between them.

This rearrangement joins TRBV5-4 to TRBJ1-3, with D perhaps TRBD1 (6 bases). Germline V gene lookup returns CDR1 SGHNT and CDR2 YYREEE (reference sequence). This CDR3 spans 16 amino acids. V was pared by 0 bases and J by 2 bases, with 12 bases between. CDR3 DNA: TGTGCCAGCAGCTTGGCTGGAGACAGGACTGGAAACACCATATATTTT. Its protein product is CASSLAGDRTGNTIYF.

This sequence joins TRBV19 and TRBJ1-1, with 9 bases lining up with TRBD1. The junction had 5 bases not matched to a gene; V was cut back by 8 bases and J by 7 bases. Germline V CDR1 and CDR2: LNHDA, SQIVND (reference sequence). The CDR3 consists of 12 residues. CDR3 amino acids: CASADRGFEAFF. The CDR3 coding sequence is TGTGCCAGTGCTGACAGGGGGTTTGAAGCTTTCTTT.

This chain joins TRBV7-8 and TRBJ1-5; the D is unclear. CDR1 and CDR2 (germline): SGHVS, FQNEAQ. The CDR3 loop spans 14 amino acids. Trimming shortened V by 1 base and J by 1 base, and 5 bases separated the two germline ends. The CDR3 reads CASSLVQSNQPQHF. The DNA for the CDR3 is TGTGCCAGCAGCTTAGTGCAGAGCAATCAGCCCCAGCATTTT.

The chain links TRBV6-5 to TRBJ2-3, with D perhaps TRBD2 (6 bases). V was shortened by 6 bases and J by 3 bases, with 16 bases between the two germline ends. The CDR3 consists of 15 residues. Per the germline V gene, CDR1 is MNHEY and CDR2 is SVGAGI. In nucleotides, the CDR3 is TGTGCCAGCAGCCCGGGGCTAGCGAGGACAGATACGCAGTATTTT. Translation: CASSPGLARTDTQYF.

The chain recombines TRBV10-2 with TRBJ2-1; 13 bases align to TRBD2. This CDR3 comprises 14 residues. Germline V gives CDR1 WSHSY, CDR2 SAAADI. J lost 10 bases, V lost 6 bases, and 6 bases had no gene match. This CDR3 reads CASRDPGLAGEQFF. The CDR3 region has the DNA TGCGCCAGCAGGGATCCGGGACTAGCGGGAGAGCAGTTCTTC.

Concerning this clone: Other DNA sequences of this sample code for an identical CDR3. J is TRBJ2-5 and V is TRBV18, with 7 bases identical to TRBD1. With V trimmed by 3 bases and J by 2 bases, 0 bases remained unmatched. This CDR3 spans 13 amino acids. Per germline, CDR1 KGHSH and CDR2 LQKENI. CDR3 nucleotide sequence: TGTGCCAGCTCACCGACAGGGCAAGAGACCCAGTACTTC. This codes for CASSPTGQETQYF.

This chain links TRBV5-1 with TRBJ2-7, with D possibly matching TRBD2 (5 bases). This CDR3 region has 14 residues. Trimming removed 5 bases at V and 1 base at J, with 13 bases between. Germline CDR1 and CDR2: SGHRS and YFSETQ. This CDR3 is CASRVALTSYEQYF. As DNA, the CDR3 is TGCGCCAGCAGGGTAGCGCTCACATCCTACGAGCAGTACTTC.

This chain joins TRBV9 and TRBJ1-2, with a weak D call TRBD1 (6 bases). The CDR3 consists of 16 residues. CDR1 is SGDLS and CDR2 is YYNGEE in the germline V gene. V was shortened by 0 bases and J by 4 bases, with 16 bases between the two germline ends. The DNA of the CDR3 is TGTGCCAGCAGCGTAGATGTAGGGGGAGCCCCCTATGGCTACACCTTC. The encoded protein is CASSVDVGGAPYGYTF.

The chain links TRBV2 to TRBJ2-7, with 8 bases fitting TRBD1. Germline CDR1 reads SNHLY; CDR2 reads FYNNEI. V shed 5 bases and J 0 bases; nucleotides not matched to a gene: 6. This CDR3 comprises 15 residues. CDR3 sequence: CASSYRGRSSYEQYF. In nucleotides, the CDR3 is TGTGCCAGCAGTTACAGGGGGAGGAGCTCCTACGAGCAGTACTTC.

The rearrangement joins TRBV28 to TRBJ1-1; 10 nucleotides align to TRBD1. This CDR3 spans 13 amino acids. With V trimmed by 6 bases and J by 7 bases, 5 bases remained unmatched. CDR1 is MDHEN, CDR2 SYDVKM, per germline. CDR3 nucleotides: TGTGCCAGCAGACCGGGACAGGGGATTGAAGCTTTCTTT. This codes for CASRPGQGIEAFF.

The chain joins TRBV23-1 to TRBJ1-5, with 8 bases fitting TRBD1. TRBV23-1 is an ORF, and what it does is uncertain. The trim removed 6 bases at V and 3 bases at J, leaving 7 bases unmatched. This CDR3 spans 15 amino acids. The CDR3 is CASRSGTGDNQPQHF. For the CDR3, the DNA is TGCGCCAGCAGGTCCGGGACAGGAGACAATCAGCCCCAGCATTTT.

The chain links TRBV6-2 or TRBV6-3 to TRBJ2-1, with 7 bases aligning to TRBD2. V lost 6 bases, J lost 0 bases, and 5 bases stayed unmatched. Germline loops: CDR1 MNHEY, CDR2 SVGEGT. This CDR3 contains 15 residues. The CDR3, as DNA: TGTGCCAGCAGCGGAGCGGGGCTCTCCTACAATGAGCAGTTCTTC. Protein: CASSGAGLSYNEQFF.

V and J are TRBV4-3 and TRBJ2-2; D perhaps matches TRBD2 (5 bases). The CDR3 sequence is 16 residues long. V dropped 0 bases and J dropped 0 bases, with 8 bases sitting between them. In germline, CDR1 is LGHNA, CDR2 YSLEER. The CDR3 DNA reads TGCGCCAGCAGCCAAGATGGGAGAGCGAACACCGGGGAGCTGTTTTTT. Amino acids: CASSQDGRANTGELFF.

The chain links TRBV7-2 to TRBJ1-5; TRBD1 matches 8 bases. The germline V gene has CDR1 SGHTA and CDR2 FQGNSA. Trimming took 3 bases from V and 4 from J; bases not matched to a gene: 5. CDR3 size: 15 residues. Written as DNA, the CDR3 is TGTGCCAGCAGCTTGACAGGGGTAGGGAATCAGCCCCAGCATTTT. It yields the protein CASSLTGVGNQPQHF. Using reference TRBV7-2 and TRBJ1-5 for the parts outside the CDR3, the full variable domain is GAGVSQSPSNKVTEKGKDVELRCDPISGHTALYWYRQSLGQGLEFLIYFQGNSAPDKSGLPSDRFSAERTGGSVSTLTIQRTQQEDSAVYLCASSLTGVGNQPQHFGDGTRLSIL.

This rearrangement joins TRBV2 to TRBJ2-1; 9 nucleotides match TRBD2. Germline CDR1 reads SNHLY; CDR2 reads FYNNEI. V shed 7 bases and J 9 bases; nucleotides not matched to a gene: 10. This CDR3 has 14 residues. CDR3 in DNA: TGTGCCAGCACGCAGGCGGGAGGGCCAACTGAGCAGTTCTTC. This encodes CASTQAGGPTEQFF.

The J gene is TRBJ2-1, the V gene TRBV7-9; TRBD2 matches 16 bases. J lost 6 bases, V lost 1 base, and 6 bases had no gene match. CDR1 SEHNR and CDR2 FQNEAQ come from the germline V gene (reference sequence). This CDR3 comprises 18 residues. The CDR3 sequence: CASSLVGTSGRARNEQFF. The DNA for the CDR3 is TGTGCCAGCAGCTTAGTGGGGACTAGCGGGAGGGCCCGCAATGAGCAGTTCTTC.

This clone was counted a single time. The J gene is TRBJ1-5, the V gene TRBV6-5; D is unclear. CDR1 is MNHEY and CDR2 is SVGAGI in the germline V gene. With 2 bases removed from V and 1 base from J, the gap between germline ends came to 3 bases. This CDR3 is built from 13 residues. The CDR3 DNA follows: TGTGCCAGCAGTTACCAGAGCAATCAGCCCCAGCATTTT. Protein sequence: CASSYQSNQPQHF.

This chain connects TRBV7-9 to TRBJ1-2, with D perhaps matching TRBD1 (5 bases). The germline V gene has CDR1 SEHNR and CDR2 FQNEAQ (reference sequence). CDR3 length equals 13 residues. Trimming took off 1 base at V and 5 bases at J, with 8 bases between the two ends. DNA for the CDR3: TGTGCCAGCAGCTTAGAGACAGCGTATGGCTACACCTTC. Its protein product is CASSLETAYGYTF.

The V and J genes are TRBV19 and TRBJ2-1; D perhaps matches TRBD2 (5 bases). Germline V gene lookup returns CDR1 LNHDA and CDR2 SQIVND (reference sequence). Trimming took 3 bases from V and 0 from J, leaving 9 bases between them. The CDR3 is 15 amino acids. The CDR3 DNA reads TGTGCCAGTAGTATTGGGAGTGGCTCCTACAATGAGCAGTTCTTC. It specifies CASSIGSGSYNEQFF.

The chain uses TRBV11-2 and TRBJ2-5; 9 bases are shared with TRBD1. The CDR3 is 14 amino acids. J gave up 4 bases and V 5 bases, and 5 bases lay outside the gene matches. CDR1 and CDR2 (germline): SGHAT, FQNNGV. For the CDR3, the DNA is TGTGCCAGCAGCATCTCGACAGGGGGAGAGACCCAGTACTTC. It translates to CASSISTGGETQYF.

The V gene is TRBV5-1, the J gene TRBJ2-7; 9 nucleotides line up with TRBD1. The V gene's germline CDR1 is SGHRS and CDR2 YFSETQ. V dropped 3 bases and J dropped 2; count of bases not matched to a gene: 6. The CDR3 runs to 15 residues. In DNA form, the CDR3 reads TGCGCCAGCAGCTCAACCGGGACAGGGACCTACGAGCAGTACTTC. As protein: CASSSTGTGTYEQYF.

The rearrangement uses TRBV28 and TRBJ1-1; no clear D gene. The CDR3 spans 16 residues. Trimming removed 4 bases from V and 1 base from J, with 16 bases in between. The germline CDR1 and CDR2 sequences are MDHEN and SYDVKM. The CDR3 nucleotides read TGTGCCAGCAGTTCGACCTTTGGGCAGGAGAACACTGAAGCTTTCTTT. Protein: CASSSTFGQENTEAFF. Filled out from reference TRBV28 and TRBJ1-1, the complete variable domain reads DVKVTQSSRYLVKRTGEKVFLECVQDMDHENMFWYRQDPGLGLRLIYFSYDVKMKEKGDIPEGYSVSREKKERFSLILESASTNQTSMYLCASSSTFGQENTEAFFGQGTRLTVV.